The 13 T cell receptor beta chains listed next were all sequenced from one sample in a study of blood T cell repertoires in COVID-19. Sequencing used immunoSEQ multiplex PCR; TCRdb keeps in-frame clones, though not all of them. The sample has fewer than 150,000 clones; about 84% are singletons. The sequencing input was peripheral blood. The origin of the receptors is a man aged 50 to 59 with acute or convalescent COVID-19.

The chain's CDR3 is CASSLKAGVGTGELFF. CDR3 DNA: TGTGCCAGCAGCTTAAAGGCGGGGGTTGGAACCGGGGAGCTGTTTTTT. The genes are TRBV7-3 and TRBJ2-2; TRBD2 agrees at 7 bases. Germline V lookup: CDR1 SGHTA, CDR2 FQGTGA. J gave up 5 bases and V 1 base, and 7 bases lay outside the gene matches. The CDR3 loop spans 16 amino acids.

The chain combines TRBV6-5 with TRBJ1-1; tentative D call: TRBD1 (6 bases). The CDR3 is made up of 12 amino acids. V was clipped by 6 bases and J by 5 bases, with 10 bases between them. Germline CDR1 is MNHEY and CDR2 is SVGAGI. CDR3 loop: CASRSGVTEAFF. Here the CDR3 DNA reads TGTGCCAGCAGGTCAGGGGTTACTGAAGCTTTCTTT.

The V and J genes are TRBV7-9 and TRBJ1-1; 7 bases line up with TRBD1. The CDR3 has 14 residues. Trimming cost V 4 bases and J 1 base; bases outside gene matches: 3. Germline V gives CDR1 SEHNR, CDR2 FQNEAQ (reference sequence). CDR3 sequence reads: CASSSGTANTEAFF. The CDR3 nucleotides read TGTGCCAGCAGCTCCGGGACAGCGAACACTGAAGCTTTCTTT.

The V call is TRBV29-1, the J call TRBJ1-1; TRBD1 might be the D (5 bases). Germline V gene lookup returns CDR1 SQVTM and CDR2 ANQGSEA. Trimming took 5 bases from V and 5 from J, leaving 18 bases between them. There are 14 residues in the CDR3. CDR3 DNA sequence: TGCAGCGTTCATCAGGGAGGGGCGTGGACTGAAGCTTTCTTT. Its protein is CSVHQGGAWTEAFF.

The J gene is TRBJ1-5, the V gene TRBV6-6, with 7 bases aligning to TRBD1. Unmatched junction bases numbered 5, after V lost 5 bases and J lost 4 bases. This CDR3 is 14 amino acids long. The germline V gene has CDR1 MNHNY and CDR2 SVGAGI (reference sequence). The CDR3 spells CASSRQGRNQPQHF. The CDR3 DNA sequence: TGTGCCAGCAGTCGACAGGGTCGGAATCAGCCCCAGCATTTT.

The J gene is TRBJ2-7, the V gene TRBV7-3, with 12 bases lining up with TRBD1. This CDR3 comprises 14 residues. In germline, CDR1 is SGHTA, CDR2 FQGTGA. The junction had 3 bases not matched to a gene; V was cut back by 4 bases and J by 5 bases. The CDR3 region is CASSWDRGHDEQYF. The CDR3, as DNA: TGTGCCAGCAGCTGGGACAGGGGGCATGACGAGCAGTACTTC.

Here the CDR3 DNA reads TGTGCCACCAGTGATCCGGGACAGGGGAGTCAGCCCCAGCATTTT. This sequence encodes CATSDPGQGSQPQHF. The J gene is TRBJ1-5, the V gene TRBV24-1; 10 positions match TRBD1. Germline loops: CDR1 KGHDR, CDR2 SFDVKD. This CDR3 is built from 15 residues. V lost 3 bases, J lost 6 bases, and 4 bases stayed unmatched.

The chain uses TRBV9 and TRBJ2-1; D remains unclear. The CDR3 is made up of 14 amino acids. V lost 0 bases, J lost 7 bases, and 11 bases lay in between. Germline V gene sequence: CDR1 SGDLS, CDR2 YYNGEE. CDR3 nucleotides: TGTGCCAGCAGCGTAGGACACCCTGGGAATGAGCAGTTCTTC. This codes for CASSVGHPGNEQFF.

The chain employs TRBV16 and TRBJ1-2, with D possibly TRBD1 on 5 matching bases. V lost 0 bases, J lost 0 bases, and 8 bases lay in between. The CDR3 length is 15 residues. The germline V gene encodes CDR1 KGHSY and CDR2 FQNENV. The CDR3 here is CASSQSPGTNYGYTF. CDR3 bases: TGTGCCAGCAGCCAATCCCCAGGGACTAACTATGGCTACACCTTC. Together with reference TRBV16 and TRBJ1-2, the CDR3 gives the full variable domain: GEEVAQTPKHLVRGEGQKAKLYCAPIKGHSYVFWYQQVLKNEFKFLISFQNENVFDETGMPKERFSAKCLPNSPCSLEIQATKLEDSAVYFCASSQSPGTNYGYTFGSGTRLTVV.

This chain links TRBV10-3 with TRBJ2-7; TRBD1 matches at 9 bases. Germline V gene sequence: CDR1 ENHRY, CDR2 SYGVKD. Germline trimming cut 4 bases from V and 1 base from J; bases unmatched to any gene: 8. The CDR3 runs 16 residues. The CDR3 sequence is CAISGRGGTGSYEQYF. For the CDR3, the DNA is TGTGCCATCAGTGGGCGAGGAGGGACAGGGTCCTACGAGCAGTACTTC.

The J gene is TRBJ2-5, the V gene TRBV5-4, with 9 bases aligning to TRBD2. The CDR3 length is 17 residues. V gave up 3 bases and J gave up 2 bases; unmatched junction bases: 11. Per germline, CDR1 SGHNT and CDR2 YYREEE (reference sequence). The CDR3 loop reads CASSSIRLAGAQETQYF. CDR3 bases: TGTGCCAGCAGCTCGATCAGATTAGCGGGGGCACAAGAGACCCAGTACTTC.

This clone is a singleton in its sample. This rearrangement joins TRBV5-1 to TRBJ1-2; 10 bases line up with TRBD1. Germline trimming cut 5 bases from V and 3 bases from J; bases unmatched to any gene: 4. Per the germline V gene, CDR1 is SGHRS and CDR2 is YFSETQ. The CDR3 has 14 residues. CDR3 bases: TGCGCCAGCAGAGATGGGACAGGGGACTATGGCTACACCTTC. Translated, it gives CASRDGTGDYGYTF.

This chain joins TRBV5-1 and TRBJ1-5; 7 nucleotides match TRBD1. Germline lookup yields CDR1 SGHRS and CDR2 YFSETQ. After removal of 1 base from V and 3 bases from J, the junction contained 4 bases not matched to a gene. The CDR3 is made up of 15 amino acids. The CDR3 reads CASSLTGAFNQPQHF. In DNA form, the CDR3 reads TGCGCCAGCAGCTTGACAGGGGCCTTCAATCAGCCCCAGCATTTT.